The clone carrying this TCR beta chain has at least ten counts. Its antigen is unidentified. Library construction for TCR beta used iRepertoire HTBI primers and Arm-PCR of CDR3 regions. TCRdb ran MiXCR on the multiplex PCR reads and lists one entry per CDR3 protein. Among 400,000 or so distinct CDR3 sequences listed, around 21% were seen once. CDR3 length: 13 amino acids. The germline V gene encodes CDR1 SGHVS and CDR2 FQNEAQ. V was pared by 5 bases and J by 7 bases, with 15 bases between. Time point: persistent/refractory GD, antithyroid drugs over 5 years with positive TRAb. With RNA extracted from PBMCs as input, the TCR library was made. These data originate in a study of regulatory T cells in long-lasting Graves disease. General study results and limits: Public clonotype sharing was higher in persistent than newly diagnosed patients.

The receptor's source is a female donor with Graves disease. Sequenced here: peripheral blood mononuclear cells (PBMCs), sampled when the disease was refractory, from a patient treated with antithyroid drugs. This chain connects TRBV7-8 to TRBJ2-7; D is ambiguous. CDR3 DNA: TGTGCCAGCAGCGCAAAGATGGGCACTGAGCAGTACTTC. Encoded protein: CASSAKMGTEQYF.